The rows below give T cell receptor beta chains drawn from one sample of a study of Ad26.COV2.S vaccination and SARS-CoV-2 variants. Clones were read by immunoSEQ multiplex PCR, and TCRdb kept only the in-frame ones, dropping some. The sample contains 180,000 or so clones, approximately 88% of which appear only once. The source material was peripheral blood, sampled after recovery from COVID-19. These TCRs come from a human donor who had recovered from COVID-19. Both conserved end residues are part of each CDR3. A D gene is named only where the DNA matches it firmly. A row's size may be missing; if present it is once, few, many or a size class.

>-|TRBV6-5|-|TRBJ2-7|14
TGTGCCAGCAGTTGGACTGGCGGAAGTTACGAGCAGTACTTC
CASSWTGGSYEQYF
>TRBD1|TRBV18|-|TRBJ2-7|15
TGTGCCAGCTCACCACTAAAAGGGACAGGGGTCGAGCAGTACTTC
CASSPLKGTGVEQYF
>-|TRBV19|-|TRBJ2-2|16
TGTGCCAGTAGCCCCGGAGGGACAACGAACACCGGGGAGCTGTTTTTT
CASSPGGTTNTGELFF
>TRBD1|TRBV10-3|-|TRBJ1-5|16
TGTGCCAGTGACAGGGGGCCTATTGGTGGCAATCAGCCCCAGCATTTT
CASDRGPIGGNQPQHF
>-|TRBV27|-|TRBJ2-2|12
TGTGCCAGCCTCGGCGACACCGGGGAGCTGTTTTTT
CASLGDTGELFF
>-|TRBV10-3|once|TRBJ1-6|14
TGTGCCATCAGGGGTTGGGACTATAATTCACCCCTCCACTTT
CAIRGWDYNSPLHF
>TRBD2|TRBV5-1|-|TRBJ2-5|16
TGCGCCAGCAGCCCGGGAACTAGCGGGGGGAAAGAGACCCAGTACTTC
CASSPGTSGGKETQYF
>-|TRBV9|-|TRBJ2-5|12
TGTGCCAGCAGCTCTAGCCCCGAGACCCAGTACTTC
CASSSSPETQYF
>-|TRBV5-1|once|TRBJ2-3|15
TGCGCCAGCAGCTATGGGGGGGGCCGCACAGATACGCAGTATTTT
CASSYGGGRTDTQYF
>TRBD1|TRBV11-2|-|TRBJ2-7|15
TGTGCCAGCAGCTACCCGGGACAGGGTCCGTACGAGCAGTACTTC
CASSYPGQGPYEQYF
>-|TRBV9|-|TRBJ2-3|14
TGTGCCAGCAGCGTAGTAGAAAACACAGATACGCAGTATTTT
CASSVVENTDTQYF
>-|TRBV25-1|-|TRBJ1-6|15
TGTGCCAGCAGTCAATGGGCAGGGGAAAGTTCACCCCTCCACTTT
CASSQWAGESSPLHF
>TRBD2|TRBV7-9|-|TRBJ2-7|16
TGTGCCAGCAGCCATACGTGGGGGAGGGCCGGTCGTGAGCAGTACTTC
CASSHTWGRAGREQYF
>-|TRBV2|few|TRBJ1-5|12
TGTGCCAGCAGTCGCACCAATCAGCCCCAGCATTTT
CASSRTNQPQHF
>-|TRBV30|-|TRBJ2-3|12
TGTGCCTGGAGTTTAACATTGGATACGCAGTATTTT
CAWSLTLDTQYF
>-|TRBV5-5|-|TRBJ2-7|14
TGTGCCAGCAGCTACGGTCCGCCCCGGGACGAGCAGTACTTC
CASSYGPPRDEQYF
>-|TRBV11-1|-|TRBJ1-1|14
TGTGCCAGCGGCATGGGGGCCGGAAACACTGAAGCTTTCTTT
CASGMGAGNTEAFF
>-|TRBV5-1|-|TRBJ1-1|15
TGCGCCAGCAGCTTGGCGGGGGGCTACTCGACTGAAGCTTTCTTT
CASSLAGGYSTEAFF
>-|TRBV27|-|TRBJ2-6|17
TGTGCCAGCAGTTTACTTGAGGGGCCCTCTGGGGCCAACGTCCTGACTTTC
CASSLLEGPSGANVLTF
>TRBD1|TRBV7-7|once|TRBJ2-2|17
TGTGCCAGCAGCTTAACCCGGGACAGGGTTCACACCGGGGAGCTGTTTTTT
CASSLTRDRVHTGELFF